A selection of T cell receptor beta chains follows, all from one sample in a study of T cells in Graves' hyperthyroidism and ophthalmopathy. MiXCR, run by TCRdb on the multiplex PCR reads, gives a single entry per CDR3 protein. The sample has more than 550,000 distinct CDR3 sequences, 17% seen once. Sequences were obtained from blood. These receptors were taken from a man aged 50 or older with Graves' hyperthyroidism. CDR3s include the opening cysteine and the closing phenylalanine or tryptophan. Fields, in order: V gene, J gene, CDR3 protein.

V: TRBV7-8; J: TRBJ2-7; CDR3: CASSLRRIEYEQYF
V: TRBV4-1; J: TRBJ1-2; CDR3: CASSQVGRGLGGYTF
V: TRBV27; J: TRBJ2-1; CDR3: CASSFRRETYEQFF
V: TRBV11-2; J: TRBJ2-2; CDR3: CASSLDWDLGLAGVKTGELFF
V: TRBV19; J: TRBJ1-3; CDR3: CASSETSSGNTIYF
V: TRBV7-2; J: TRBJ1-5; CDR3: CASCLQELNQPQHF
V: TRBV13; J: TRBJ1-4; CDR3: CASSLGPGGNEKLFF
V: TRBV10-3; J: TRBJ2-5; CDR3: CAISEVQGETQYF
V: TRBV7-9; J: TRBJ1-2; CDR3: CASGRIPGGYTF
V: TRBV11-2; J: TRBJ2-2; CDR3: CASSLFQSGRSTGELFF
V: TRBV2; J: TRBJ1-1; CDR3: CASSDSRVNTEAFF
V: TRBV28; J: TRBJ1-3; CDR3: CASNPYRGAGNTIYF
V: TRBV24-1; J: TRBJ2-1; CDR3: CATSDLIGGGAYNEQFF
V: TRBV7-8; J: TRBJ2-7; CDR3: CASSSLRSYEQYF
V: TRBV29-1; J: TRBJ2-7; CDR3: CSGTVTSGAPNEQYF
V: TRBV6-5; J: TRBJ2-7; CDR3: CASSYSPGLGTWGAREQYF
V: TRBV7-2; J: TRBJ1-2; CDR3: CASSLGTADGYTF
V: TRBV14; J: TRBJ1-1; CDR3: CASSFQGSIGTEAFF
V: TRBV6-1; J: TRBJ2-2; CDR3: CASTTGSGGPERGAGELFF
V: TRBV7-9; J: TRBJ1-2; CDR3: CASRGRMRGYTF
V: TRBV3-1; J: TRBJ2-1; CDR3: CASSQDRASGRNEQFF
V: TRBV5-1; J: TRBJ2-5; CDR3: CASSNRDRGLQETQYF
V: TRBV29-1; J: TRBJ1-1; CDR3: CSVDGAAGTEAFF